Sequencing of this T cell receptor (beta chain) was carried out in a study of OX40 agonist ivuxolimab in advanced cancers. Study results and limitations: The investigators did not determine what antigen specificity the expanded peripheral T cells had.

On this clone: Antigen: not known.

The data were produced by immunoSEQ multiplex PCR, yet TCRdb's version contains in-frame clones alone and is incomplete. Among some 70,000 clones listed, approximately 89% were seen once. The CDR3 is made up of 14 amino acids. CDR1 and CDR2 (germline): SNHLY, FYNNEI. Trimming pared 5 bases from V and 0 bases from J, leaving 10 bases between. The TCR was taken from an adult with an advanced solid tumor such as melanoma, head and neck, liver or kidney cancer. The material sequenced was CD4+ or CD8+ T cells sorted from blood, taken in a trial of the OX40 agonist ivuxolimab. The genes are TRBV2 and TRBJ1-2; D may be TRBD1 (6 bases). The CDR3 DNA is TGTGCCAGCAGTTTACAGGGATCTAACTATGGCTACACCTTC. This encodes CASSLQGSNYGYTF.